The present TCR beta chain was sequenced within a study of stem cell transplantation in POMP-related autoinflammatory disease. About the research overall: The study hypothesized thymoproteasome defects skew the TRB repertoire via impaired CD8+ selection. Overall study results and limits: A trend toward lower repertoire diversity and greater clonality appeared in every analyzed T-cell subset of PRAID patients. Fewer unique TRB V-J gene pairings were identified in patients with PRAID.

Generated by immunoSEQ multiplex PCR, the TCRdb table keeps only in-frame clones and is missing some. The data hold roughly 1,300 clones, with over 60% observed a single time. In germline, CDR1 is SGDLS, CDR2 YYNGEE. The CDR3 is made up of 14 amino acids. The V and J ends lost 2 bases and 3 bases, in that order; junction bases with no gene match: 2. With regard to this clone: Its antigen is unidentified.

This clonotype originated in a human donor with POMP-related autoinflammation and immune dysregulation (PRAID). The starting material was Tregs from PBMCs, obtained before stem cell transplantation. The V gene is TRBV9, the J gene TRBJ2-3; 8 bases match TRBD2. The CDR3 sequence is CASSVSGGTDTQYF. Here the CDR3 DNA reads TGTGCCAGCAGCGTGAGCGGGGGAACAGATACGCAGTATTTT.